The 15 T cell receptor beta chains reported below all come from one sample, sequenced in a study of blood T cell dynamics during melanoma immunotherapy. The data were produced by immunoSEQ multiplex PCR, yet TCRdb's version contains in-frame clones alone and is incomplete. The table lists roughly 9,900 clones, around 87% of them singletons. Time point in this sample: week 3, after first cycle of checkpoint inhibitor. The input for sequencing was blood, taken from a patient treated with checkpoint blockade. The receptors derive from a human donor with melanoma.

The gene calls are TRBV6-6 and TRBJ1-1; D unresolved. CDR1 MNHNY and CDR2 SVGAGI come from the germline V gene (reference sequence). V shed 6 bases and J shed 6 bases, with 8 bases lying between them. The CDR3 loop spans 11 amino acids. The CDR3 nucleotides read TGTGCCAGCAGACGTGACGCTGAAGCTTTCTTT. Its translation is CASRRDAEAFF.

Here the CDR3 reads CASYKSGYNEQFF. Written as DNA, the CDR3 is TGTGCCAGCTACAAGAGTGGCTACAATGAGCAGTTCTTC. The V and J genes are TRBV6-1 and TRBJ2-1; D is ambiguous. Per germline, CDR1 MNHNS and CDR2 SASEGT. V shed 8 bases and J shed 3 bases, with 11 bases lying between them. The CDR3 is 13 amino acids.

The chain recombines TRBV2 with TRBJ2-1, with 8 nucleotides matching TRBD2. This CDR3 is 11 amino acids long. Germline CDR1 reads SNHLY; CDR2 reads FYNNEI. The V segment lost 2 bases and the J segment 14 bases; nucleotides outside the gene matches: 2. The CDR3 is CASSEPGGEFF. The CDR3 DNA sequence: TGTGCCAGCAGTGAACCGGGAGGGGAGTTCTTC.

The V and J genes are TRBV7-2 and TRBJ2-5; 8 nucleotides align to TRBD1. Germline V CDR1 and CDR2: SGHTA, FQGNSA. After removal of 1 base from V and 5 bases from J, the junction contained 6 bases not matched to a gene. This CDR3 has 15 amino acids. CDR3 sequence (DNA): TGTGCCAGCAGCTTAGGGACAGGGATGGGCGAGACCCAGTACTTC. Amino acid sequence: CASSLGTGMGETQYF.

In this sample, this clone turned up once. V usage is TRBV15 and J usage is TRBJ1-6; tentative D call: TRBD1 (5 bases). The germline CDR1 and CDR2 sequences are LNHNV and YYDKDF (reference sequence). The V gene lost 2 bases and the J gene lost 8 bases, with 13 bases spanning the gap. The CDR3 loop spans 15 amino acids. CDR3 amino acids: CATSRTGRGDSPLHF. CDR3 DNA sequence: TGTGCCACCAGCAGAACTGGGCGGGGGGATTCACCCCTCCACTTT.

The rearrangement joins TRBV1 to TRBJ2-3; the table calls TRBD2, which could not be checked here. TRBV1 is labeled a pseudogene. CDR3 length: 16 amino acids. The CDR3 DNA reads as TGCACCAGCAGCGTCGATTCCCCTCGCGGGACAGATACGCAGTATTTT. Amino acids: CTSSVDSPRGTDTQYF.

The J gene is TRBJ2-6, the V gene TRBV4-3, with D perhaps matching TRBD1 (6 bases). Between the trimmed V and J ends, which lost 0 bases and 3 bases, there was a span of 9 bases. The CDR3 consists of 16 residues. Germline assignment: CDR1 LGHNA and CDR2 YSLEER. CDR3 sequence reads: CASSQEGAGGANVLTF. The CDR3 DNA reads TGCGCCAGCAGCCAAGAGGGGGCGGGTGGGGCCAACGTCCTGACTTTC.

This clone has just one count. The chain employs TRBV7-2 and TRBJ2-3, with TRBD2 identical over 7 bases. After removal of 2 bases from V and 2 bases from J, the junction contained 7 bases not matched to a gene. CDR1 and CDR2 (germline): SGHTA, FQGNSA. This CDR3 comprises 16 residues. CDR3 residues: CASSLSSAGVTDTQYF. The CDR3 bases are TGTGCCAGCAGCTTAAGTTCGGCGGGGGTCACAGATACGCAGTATTTT. Variable domain in full (rest from reference TRBV7-2 and TRBJ2-3): GAGVSQSPSNKVTEKGKDVELRCDPISGHTALYWYRQSLGQGLEFLIYFQGNSAPDKSGLPSDRFSAERTGGSVSTLTIQRTQQEDSAVYLCASSLSSAGVTDTQYFGPGTRLTVL.

The chain links TRBV5-8 to TRBJ2-1; D remains unclear. The germline V gene encodes CDR1 SGHTS and CDR2 YDEGEE. The CDR3 is 13 residues long. Trimming shortened V by 4 bases and J by 8 bases, and 13 bases separated the two germline ends. The CDR3 coding sequence is TGTGCCAGCAGCCGCTCTTCGTCCCATGAGCAGTTCTTC. It yields the protein CASSRSSSHEQFF.

The chain uses TRBV29-1 and TRBJ2-2; TRBD1 might be the D (6 bases). Germline-derived CDR1 and CDR2 are SQVTM and ANQGSEA. Trimming removed 7 bases from V and 3 bases from J, with 9 bases in between. There are 12 residues in the CDR3. CDR3 coding DNA: TGCAGCGCCGGACAGTACACCGGGGAGCTGTTTTTT. It translates to CSAGQYTGELFF.

This chain links TRBV19 with TRBJ2-7; TRBD1 might be the D (5 bases). V lost 3 bases to trimming and J lost 2 bases, with 11 bases between them. The CDR3 is made up of 14 amino acids. Germline assignment: CDR1 LNHDA and CDR2 SQIVND (reference sequence). CDR3 in amino acids: CASSISGSTYEQYF. As DNA, the CDR3 is TGTGCCAGTAGTATTTCAGGGTCTACCTACGAGCAGTACTTC.

J is TRBJ2-3 and V is TRBV7-2; no firm D call. CDR1 and CDR2 from the germline V gene are SGHTA and FQGNSA. The CDR3 is made up of 16 amino acids. The germline V and J ends were trimmed by 4 bases and 0 bases, with 14 bases remaining between them. Here the CDR3 DNA reads TGTGCCAGCAGCTCCCCCCCGGACCCCAGCACAGATACGCAGTATTTT. Its protein product is CASSSPPDPSTDTQYF.

The rearrangement joins TRBV7-6 to TRBJ2-6; D is perhaps TRBD1 or TRBD2 (7 bases each). Trimming cost V 5 bases and J 0 bases, with 17 bases left between them. The germline gives CDR1 SGHVS, CDR2 FNYEAQ. This CDR3 comprises 18 residues. CDR3 DNA: TGTGCCAGCAGCCCCCGGGGGAGGGGGCCCTCTGGGGCCAACGTCCTGACTTTC. Translation: CASSPRGRGPSGANVLTF.

The CDR3 is CASSVGQGVTGGYTF. CDR3 DNA: TGTGCCAGCAGCGTCGGACAGGGGGTTACAGGAGGCTACACCTTC. The genes are TRBV9 and TRBJ1-2; 10 nucleotides agree with TRBD1. Trimming removed 2 bases from V and 8 bases from J; junction bases left unmatched: 9. The CDR3 is made up of 15 amino acids. Germline lookup yields CDR1 SGDLS and CDR2 YYNGEE. Using reference TRBV9 and TRBJ1-2 for the parts outside the CDR3, the full variable domain is DSGVTQTPKHLITATGQRVTLRCSPRSGDLSVYWYQQSLDQGLQFLIQYYNGEERAKGNILERFSAQQFPDLHSELNLSSLELGDSALYFCASSVGQGVTGGYTFGSGTRLTVV.

The gene calls are TRBV19 and TRBJ2-3, with a tentative D call TRBD1 (6 bases). The V gene's germline CDR1 is LNHDA and CDR2 SQIVND (reference sequence). The CDR3 covers 16 residues. V was trimmed by 5 bases and J by 6 bases, leaving 21 bases between them. CDR3 loop: CASSWAVGGSVDTQYF. The CDR3 DNA sequence: TGTGCCAGTAGTTGGGCCGTAGGGGGTTCGGTTGATACGCAGTATTTT.